One sample yielded the 20 T cell receptor beta chains listed below, sequenced in a study of blood T cell repertoires in COVID-19. The table came from immunoSEQ multiplex PCR; TCRdb's copy has only in-frame clones and leaves some out. This table has fewer than 90,000 clones, roughly 96% appearing once. Sample: peripheral blood. The receptor source for this set is a human donor with active COVID-19. The donor label of this sample is uncertain.

V usage is TRBV6-5 and J usage is TRBJ2-7; D gene uncertain. The ends were cut back, 0 bases at V and 1 base at J, with 13 bases in the middle. This CDR3 is built from 16 residues. In germline, CDR1 is MNHEY, CDR2 SVGAGI. The DNA for the CDR3 is TGTGCCAGCAGTTACTCGAAGTACGTAGCTTCCTACGAGCAGTACTTC. Protein: CASSYSKYVASYEQYF.

J is TRBJ2-2 and V is TRBV6-5; D uncertain. Germline V gene lookup returns CDR1 MNHEY and CDR2 SVGAGI. The CDR3 is 12 residues long. The germline V and J ends were trimmed by 2 bases and 5 bases, with 3 bases remaining between them. The CDR3 sequence is CASSYPTGELFF. The CDR3 DNA follows: TGTGCCAGCAGTTACCCAACCGGGGAGCTGTTTTTT.

Remarks on this clone: This same CDR3 is encoded by further DNA sequences in the sample. CDR3 in amino acids: CASSLGGRDEQFF. The CDR3 coding sequence is TGTGCCAGCAGCTTAGGGGGGCGGGATGAGCAGTTCTTC. This chain connects TRBV11-2 to TRBJ2-1, with D maybe TRBD1 (6 bases). The CDR3 length is 13 residues. Germline V lookup: CDR1 SGHAT, CDR2 FQNNGV. V was pared by 1 base and J by 8 bases, with 9 bases between. The whole variable domain, remainder taken from reference TRBV11-2 and TRBJ2-1, is EAGVAQSPRYKIIEKRQSVAFWCNPISGHATLYWYQQILGQGPKLLIQFQNNGVVDDSQLPKDRFSAERLKGVDSTLKIQPAKLEDSAVYLCASSLGGRDEQFFGPGTRLTVL.

The CDR3 region is CASSSQGYQPQHF. CDR3 DNA: TGTGCCAGCAGTTCCCAGGGGTACCAGCCCCAGCATTTT. V and J are TRBV28 and TRBJ1-5; a weak D match, TRBD1 (6 bases). CDR3 length: 13 residues. Trimming took 4 bases from V and 7 from J, leaving 11 bases between them. The germline V gene has CDR1 MDHEN and CDR2 SYDVKM. Combining the CDR3 with reference TRBV28 and TRBJ1-5 gives the whole variable domain DVKVTQSSRYLVKRTGEKVFLECVQDMDHENMFWYRQDPGLGLRLIYFSYDVKMKEKGDIPEGYSVSREKKERFSLILESASTNQTSMYLCASSSQGYQPQHFGDGTRLSIL.

The chain has TRBV7-8 and TRBJ1-2; D remains ambiguous. Germline V gene lookup returns CDR1 SGHVS and CDR2 FQNEAQ. V was shortened by 5 bases and J by 7 bases, with 8 bases between the two germline ends. The length of the CDR3 is 11 residues. In nucleotides, the CDR3 is TGTGCCAGCAGCCCCCTTTCTGGCTACACCTTC. It translates to CASSPLSGYTF.

The V and J genes are TRBV28 and TRBJ2-7, with 12 bases identical to TRBD2. Trimming took 7 bases from V and 5 from J; bases not matched to a gene: 15. The CDR3 has 17 residues. Germline V lookup: CDR1 MDHEN, CDR2 SYDVKM. The chain's CDR3 is CASTELAGGISPHEQYF. As DNA, the CDR3 is TGTGCCAGCACCGAACTAGCGGGAGGCATCTCGCCCCACGAGCAGTACTTC.

This clone was seen only once. The chain employs TRBV7-9 and TRBJ1-2; weak D call: TRBD1 (5 bases). The V end lost 11 bases, the J end lost 6 bases, and 13 bases lay between the germline ends. The CDR3 has 11 residues. From germline, CDR1 is SEHNR and CDR2 FQNEAQ (reference sequence). The DNA for the CDR3 is TGTGCCGTGGAGCAGGGTGATGGCTACACCTTC. It codes for CAVEQGDGYTF.

This clone has only one observation. The chain recombines TRBV25-1 with TRBJ2-1; 9 nucleotides line up with TRBD2. The CDR3 sequence is 14 residues long. J gave up 5 bases and V 11 bases, and 10 bases lay outside the gene matches. In germline, CDR1 is MGHDK, CDR2 SYGVNS. CDR3 residues: CAVTQSGRNNEQFF. As DNA, the CDR3 is TGTGCCGTAACTCAGAGCGGGAGGAACAATGAGCAGTTCTTC. Combining the CDR3 with reference TRBV25-1 and TRBJ2-1 gives the whole variable domain EADIYQTPRYLVIGTGKKITLECSQTMGHDKMYWYQQDPGMELHLIHYSYGVNSTEKGDLSSESTVSRIRTEHFPLTLESARPSHTSQYLCAVTQSGRNNEQFFGPGTRLTVL.

CDR3 nucleotide sequence: TGTGCCACCAGCAAAGAGGTTGGCGGGAATTACAATGAGCAGTTCTTC. Residues: CATSKEVGGNYNEQFF. The chain is built from TRBV15 and TRBJ2-1, with D perhaps TRBD2 (6 bases). The CDR3 is 16 amino acids. Deletions cut 4 bases from V and 4 bases from J, with 17 bases between. The germline V gene has CDR1 LNHNV and CDR2 YYDKDF (reference sequence). Full variable domain (rest looked up from reference TRBV15 and TRBJ2-1): DAMVIQNPRYQVTQFGKPVTLSCSQTLNHNVMYWYQQKSSQAPKLLFHYYDKDFNNEADTPDNFQSRRPNTSFCFLDIRSPGLGDTAMYLCATSKEVGGNYNEQFFGPGTRLTVL.

J is TRBJ1-2 and V is TRBV4-1; D possibly corresponds to TRBD1 (6 bases). The CDR3 sequence is 16 residues long. Trimming took 0 bases from V and 6 from J, leaving 17 bases between them. Germline CDR1 reads MGHRA; CDR2 reads YSYEKL. CDR3 DNA: TGCGCCAGCAGCCAAGACGGCGGGGGGCAGTCGAATGGCTACACCTTC. It is translated as CASSQDGGGQSNGYTF.

The chain joins TRBV11-3 to TRBJ2-5; D possibly corresponds to TRBD2 (6 bases). V was trimmed by 3 bases and J by 1 base, leaving 12 bases between them. Germline loops: CDR1 SGHNT, CDR2 YENEEA. CDR3 length equals 15 residues. The CDR3 loop reads CASSLAGTSQETQYF. Written as DNA, the CDR3 is TGTGCCAGCAGCTTGGCCGGGACTTCCCAAGAGACCCAGTACTTC.

V and J are TRBV15 and TRBJ2-3, with 10 bases fitting TRBD2. Germline V gene sequence: CDR1 LNHNV, CDR2 YYDKDF (reference sequence). The CDR3 loop spans 18 amino acids. J was trimmed by 9 bases and V by 5 bases; bases with no gene match: 20. This CDR3 is CATSGRTRASGRAETQYF. The DNA of the CDR3 is TGTGCCACCAGCGGGCGGACGCGGGCAAGCGGGAGGGCCGAGACGCAGTATTTT.

The genes are TRBV7-2 and TRBJ2-5, with TRBD2 matching over 8 bases. CDR3 length equals 15 residues. Germline CDR1 and CDR2: SGHTA and FQGNSA. V lost 4 bases and J lost 3; bases outside the gene matches: 7. The CDR3 is CASSWRPGGEETQYF. The CDR3 nucleotides are TGTGCCAGCAGCTGGCGGCCGGGAGGGGAAGAGACCCAGTACTTC. The full variable domain, completed using reference TRBV7-2 and TRBJ2-5, is GAGVSQSPSNKVTEKGKDVELRCDPISGHTALYWYRQSLGQGLEFLIYFQGNSAPDKSGLPSDRFSAERTGGSVSTLTIQRTQQEDSAVYLCASSWRPGGEETQYFGPGTRLLVL.

The genes are TRBV5-1 and TRBJ2-6; TRBD1 matches 8 bases. There are 18 residues in the CDR3. Germline loops: CDR1 SGHRS, CDR2 YFSETQ. Unmatched junction bases numbered 10, after V lost 2 bases and J lost 3 bases. The CDR3 nucleotides read TGCGCCAGCAGCTTCCAGGGGGCTGTTCGTGGTGGGGCCAACGTCCTGACTTTC. Amino acid sequence: CASSFQGAVRGGANVLTF.

The chain employs TRBV5-1 and TRBJ2-2; TRBD1 might be the D (7 bases). From germline, CDR1 is SGHRS and CDR2 YFSETQ. The CDR3 spans 17 residues. Trimming stripped 3 bases from V and 2 bases from J, with 17 bases between. DNA of the CDR3: TGCGCCAGCAGCTCAGGCAGGGGGGTATCCAACACCGGGGAGCTGTTTTTT. Protein: CASSSGRGVSNTGELFF.

About this clone itself: The sample contains more than one DNA sequence encoding this CDR3. The CDR3 protein is CASSLEHRRGSYEQYF. The DNA of the CDR3 is TGTGCCAGCAGCTTGGAACATCGTCGCGGGAGCTACGAGCAGTACTTC. The chain carries TRBV5-6 and TRBJ2-7; 7 nucleotides agree with TRBD2. The germline CDR1 and CDR2 sequences are SGHDT and YYEEEE. V was pared by 0 bases and J by 3 bases, with 9 bases of the junction left unmatched. The CDR3 covers 16 residues.

The CDR3 spells CASSYLPQAPPRVSGDNEQFF. CDR3 nucleotide sequence: TGTGCCAGCTCCTACCTTCCCCAGGCCCCCCCCAGGGTTTCGGGGGACAATGAGCAGTTCTTC. This sequence joins TRBV18 and TRBJ2-1, with D possibly being TRBD2 (6 bases). The CDR3 runs 21 residues. Germline V gene lookup returns CDR1 KGHSH and CDR2 LQKENI. Trimming took 6 bases from V and 5 from J, leaving 35 bases between them.

The rearrangement uses TRBV4-1 and TRBJ2-3; no clear D gene. CDR3 length equals 16 residues. Trimming took off 4 bases at V and 8 bases at J, with 22 bases between the two ends. Per the germline V gene, CDR1 is MGHRA and CDR2 is YSYEKL. CDR3 loop: CASSPVPLYLSTTQYF. CDR3 bases: TGCGCCAGCAGCCCCGTTCCCCTTTACCTGAGTACTACGCAGTATTTT.

This clone was picked up one time. This rearrangement joins TRBV11-3 to TRBJ2-5; perhaps TRBD1 as D (7 bases). CDR1 is SGHNT, CDR2 YENEEA, per germline. CDR3 length: 17 residues. Trimming took 4 bases from V and 3 from J, leaving 21 bases between them. The CDR3 loop reads CASSSRQGRSGEETQYF. Here the CDR3 DNA reads TGTGCCAGCAGCTCCCGACAGGGACGCTCGGGGGAAGAGACCCAGTACTTC.

This chain joins TRBV4-1 and TRBJ2-1; TRBD2 aligns across 7 bases. V dropped 1 base and J dropped 10; count of bases not matched to a gene: 16. CDR1 and CDR2 from the germline V gene are MGHRA and YSYEKL. The length of the CDR3 is 17 residues. The CDR3 DNA reads as TGCGCCAGCAGCCAAGCGGTTCTGGGACTACAGCTTGACGAGCAGTTCTTC. This sequence encodes CASSQAVLGLQLDEQFF.